This T cell receptor (beta chain) was captured in a study of T cell responses to AZD1222 COVID-19 vaccine. Study conclusions and caveats: Only after the peak T cell response were repertoires sampled. Rises in breadth and depth of Spike-specific TCRs came after two AZD1222 doses. There were mostly white British donors and more females than males, and clonal diversity was possibly underestimated.

Trimming shortened V by 1 base and J by 7 bases, and 5 bases separated the two germline ends. The CDR3 contains 13 residues. Looked up from germline, CDR1 is SSHAT and CDR2 is FNYEAQ (reference sequence). A word on this clone: Antigen specificity is unknown.

Method: immunoSEQ multiplex PCR; TCRdb's copy keeps in-frame clones and lacks some. The sample carries approximately 100,000 clones, around nine tenths recorded once. Source: peripheral blood, taken on day 0 of AZD1222 vaccination. The receptor comes from an adult in good health. The rearrangement uses TRBV7-7 and TRBJ1-6; D is ambiguous. DNA for the CDR3: TGTGCCAGCAGCTTAGGGGCCAATTCACCCCTCCACTTT. Translation gives CASSLGANSPLHF. The full variable domain, its missing parts supplied by reference TRBV7-7 and TRBJ1-6, is GAGVSQSPRYKVTKRGQDVTLRCDPISSHATLYWYQQALGQGPEFLTYFNYEAQPDKSGLPSDRFSAERPEGSISTLTIQRTEQRDSAMYRCASSLGANSPLHFGNGTRLTVT.